This T cell receptor (beta chain) was captured by sequencing in a study of blood T cell repertoires in COVID-19. Looking at the study overall: Acute and convalescent COVID-19 specimens originated in the United States, Italy and Spain. T cells, B-cell-depleted T cells, or PBMCs supplied cDNA or gDNA.

This CDR3 region has 15 residues. Germline-derived CDR1 and CDR2 are SEHNR and FQNEAQ (reference sequence). With V trimmed by 4 bases and J by 1 base, 4 bases remained unmatched. In the original processing: It was from reference gene primer amplification that nucleated cell counts were estimated. Measured with immunoSEQ multiplex PCR; TCRdb has only the in-frame clones, and not every one. Clonal size and the V and J genes are those of that table, whereas D and trimming came from the DNA. There are roughly 59,000 clones in the sample; around 82% occur only once, and just under 6.5% lies in the top ten. This clone has a handful of counts.

The sequenced sample was peripheral blood. The clonotype comes from a human donor in a cohort sampled during active COVID-19. The gene calls are TRBV7-9 and TRBJ1-3; 7 nucleotides line up with TRBD1. CDR3: CASSSDRASGNTIYF. The CDR3 nucleotides are TGTGCCAGCAGCTCCGACAGGGCGTCTGGAAACACCATATATTTT.